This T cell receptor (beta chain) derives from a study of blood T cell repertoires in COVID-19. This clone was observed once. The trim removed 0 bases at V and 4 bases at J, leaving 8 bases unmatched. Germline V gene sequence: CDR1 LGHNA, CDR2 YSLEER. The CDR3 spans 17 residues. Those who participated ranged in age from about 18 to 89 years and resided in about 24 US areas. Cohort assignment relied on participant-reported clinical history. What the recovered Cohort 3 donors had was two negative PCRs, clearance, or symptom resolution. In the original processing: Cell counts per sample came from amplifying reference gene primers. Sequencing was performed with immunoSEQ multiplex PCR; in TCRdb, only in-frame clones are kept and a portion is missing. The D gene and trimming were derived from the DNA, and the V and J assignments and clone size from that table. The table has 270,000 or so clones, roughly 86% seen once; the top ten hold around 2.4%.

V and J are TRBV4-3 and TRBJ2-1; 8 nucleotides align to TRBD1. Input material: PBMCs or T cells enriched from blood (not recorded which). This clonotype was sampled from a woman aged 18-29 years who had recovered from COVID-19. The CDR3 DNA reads TGCGCCAGCAGCCAAGATAGTAGGACAGGGAGATACAATGAGCAGTTCTTC. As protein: CASSQDSRTGRYNEQFF.